This TCR beta chain stems from a study of beta chain features in type 1 diabetes. Study-wide findings and caveats: Within each of all four CD4+ subsets, Type 1 diabetes patients had TCRB CDR3s that were moderately but significantly shorter.

The authors reverse transcribed all of the isolated RNA, so sequencing captured expressed TCRB transcripts. Here immunoSEQ multiplex PCR was the method, and the copy in TCRdb shows in-frame clones only, minus some. Altogether 50,000 or so clones are present, under 45% being singletons, with the ten largest covering approximately 1.4%. Points on this clone: The antigen is unknown.

V shed 1 base and J shed 1 base, with 14 bases lying between them. CDR1 is SGHRS, CDR2 YFSETQ, per germline. The CDR3 runs 16 residues. The sequenced material came from Tregs from blood. J is TRBJ2-5 and V is TRBV5-1, with D tentatively TRBD2 (5 bases). The TCR comes from a man younger than 45 with type 1 diabetes. CDR3 nucleotide sequence: TGCGCCAGCAGCTTGCTAGGTGGCGGGCCCCAAGAGACCCAGTACTTC. As protein: CASSLLGGGPQETQYF.